The T cell receptor (beta chain) under discussion was sequenced for a study of blood T cells in healthy people across ages. Ranging in age from roughly 6 to 90, the donors were healthy Caucasian individuals from Russia. This CDR3 is built from 13 residues. V lost 4 bases and J 7 bases, leaving 11 bases between the germline ends. Germline V gives CDR1 SGHRS, CDR2 YFSETQ. The second PCR ran roughly 6 to 11 cycles with a sample-barcoded 5' primer and J-beta primers. TCRdb re-analysed the 5' RACE reads in MiXCR, keeping a single row per CDR3 protein. The sample has fewer than 2,000,000 distinct CDR3 sequences, 34% seen once.

The TCR originated in a woman aged 30 to 39 in good health. Sequenced material: blood. The chain carries TRBV5-1 and TRBJ2-2; no clear D. In nucleotides, the CDR3 is TGCGCCAGCAGCCCGCCGAGCGACGGGGAGCTGTTTTTT. This gives the protein CASSPPSDGELFF.